This TCR beta chain was retrieved from a study of cytomegalovirus exposure and HLA in healthy donors. Looking at the study overall: Early released data comprised about 85 million unique TCRs from HLA-typed donors.

Overall study findings and caveats: Most TCR sequences were uncommon, yet certain public TCRs appeared in many donors. Researchers counted some 150 TCR beta chains as cytomegalovirus-associated. A previous analysis found most TCR beta V segments productive roughly 90% or roughly 30% of the time.

In regard to this clone: Its antigen remains unidentified.

The PCR employed 60 Vbeta primers together with 13 Jbeta primers. Sequencing used immunoSEQ multiplex PCR; TCRdb keeps in-frame clones, though not all of them. Of 95,000 to 100,000 clones listed, around 83% are singletons. The germline V gene encodes CDR1 SGHTA and CDR2 FQGNSA. J gave up 7 bases and V 5 bases, and 10 bases lay outside the gene matches. CDR3 length equals 15 residues. Sequenced input: PBMCs. The origin of this receptor is a man aged 25-45 years in good health and CMV-seronegative. The chain links TRBV7-2 to TRBJ1-4; 7 positions agree with TRBD1. Here the CDR3 reads CASSPRPGGVEKLFF. In DNA form, the CDR3 reads TGTGCCAGCAGCCCCCGGCCAGGGGGAGTTGAAAAACTGTTTTTT.